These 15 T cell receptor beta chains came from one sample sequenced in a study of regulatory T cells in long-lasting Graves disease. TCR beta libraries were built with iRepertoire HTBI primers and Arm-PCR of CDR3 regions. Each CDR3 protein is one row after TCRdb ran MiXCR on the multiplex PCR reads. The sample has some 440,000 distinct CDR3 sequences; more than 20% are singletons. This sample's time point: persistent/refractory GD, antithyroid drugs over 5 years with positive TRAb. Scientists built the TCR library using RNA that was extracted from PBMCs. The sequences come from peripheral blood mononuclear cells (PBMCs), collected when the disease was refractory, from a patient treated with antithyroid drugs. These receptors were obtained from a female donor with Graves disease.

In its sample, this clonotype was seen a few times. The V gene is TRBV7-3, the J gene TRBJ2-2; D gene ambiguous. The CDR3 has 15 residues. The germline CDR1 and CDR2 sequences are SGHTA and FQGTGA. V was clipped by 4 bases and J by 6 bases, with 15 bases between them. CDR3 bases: TGTGCCAGCAGCTCGGACCTAGACCCCGCCGGGGAGCTGTTTTTT. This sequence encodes CASSSDLDPAGELFF.

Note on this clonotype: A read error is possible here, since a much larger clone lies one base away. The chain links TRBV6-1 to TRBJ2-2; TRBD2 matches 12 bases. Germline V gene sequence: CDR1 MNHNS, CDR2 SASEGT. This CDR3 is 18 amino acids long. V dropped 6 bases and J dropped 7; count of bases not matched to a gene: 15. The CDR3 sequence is CASSPGPPSGRVNGELFF. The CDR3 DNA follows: TGTGCCAGCAGCCCCGGACCCCCTAGCGGGAGGGTCAACGGGGAGCTGTTTTTT.

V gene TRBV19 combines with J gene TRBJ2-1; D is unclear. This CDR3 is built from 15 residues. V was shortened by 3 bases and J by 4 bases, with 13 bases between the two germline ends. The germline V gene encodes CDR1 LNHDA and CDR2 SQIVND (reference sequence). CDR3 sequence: CASSIVGGQYNEQFF. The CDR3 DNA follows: TGTGCCAGTAGTATCGTAGGTGGGCAGTACAATGAGCAGTTCTTC.

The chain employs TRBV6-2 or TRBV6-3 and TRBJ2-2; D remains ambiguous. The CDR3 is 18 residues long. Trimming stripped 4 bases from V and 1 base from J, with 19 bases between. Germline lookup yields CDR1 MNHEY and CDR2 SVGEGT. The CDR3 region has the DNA TGTGCCAGCAGTTCCAACCCAACTGGGTCAAAGAACACCGGGGAGCTGTTTTTT. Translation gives CASSSNPTGSKNTGELFF.

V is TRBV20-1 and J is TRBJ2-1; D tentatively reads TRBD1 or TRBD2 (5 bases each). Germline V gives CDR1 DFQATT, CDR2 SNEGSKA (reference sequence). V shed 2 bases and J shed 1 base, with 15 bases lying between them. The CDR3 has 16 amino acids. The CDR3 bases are TGCAGTGCTAGACCCCAAAGTGGGACGTCCTACAATGAGCAGTTCTTC. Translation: CSARPQSGTSYNEQFF.

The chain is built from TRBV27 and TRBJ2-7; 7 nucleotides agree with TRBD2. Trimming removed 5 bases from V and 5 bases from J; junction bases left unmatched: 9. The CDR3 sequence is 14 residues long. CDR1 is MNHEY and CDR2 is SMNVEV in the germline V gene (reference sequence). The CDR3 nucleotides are TGTGCCAGCAGTCCACTAGCGCTGGGCAACGAGCAGTACTTC. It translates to CASSPLALGNEQYF.

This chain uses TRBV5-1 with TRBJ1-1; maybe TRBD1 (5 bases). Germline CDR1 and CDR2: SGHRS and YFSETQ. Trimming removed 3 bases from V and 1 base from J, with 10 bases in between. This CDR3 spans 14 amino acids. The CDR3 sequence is CASSWGPGNTEAFF. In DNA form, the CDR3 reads TGCGCCAGCAGCTGGGGACCTGGGAACACTGAAGCTTTCTTT.

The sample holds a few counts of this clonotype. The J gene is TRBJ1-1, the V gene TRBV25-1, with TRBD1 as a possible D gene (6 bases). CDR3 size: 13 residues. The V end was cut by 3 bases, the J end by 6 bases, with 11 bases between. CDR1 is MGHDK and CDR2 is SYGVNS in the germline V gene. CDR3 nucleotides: TGTGCCAGCAGTGATTGGGGGGGCCCTGAAGCTTTCTTT. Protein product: CASSDWGGPEAFF.

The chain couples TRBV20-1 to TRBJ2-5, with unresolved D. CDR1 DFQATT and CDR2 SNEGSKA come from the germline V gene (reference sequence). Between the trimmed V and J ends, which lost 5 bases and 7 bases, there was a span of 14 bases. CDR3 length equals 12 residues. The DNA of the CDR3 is TGCAGTGCTCCCTCCATTAAGGGGACCCAGTACTTC. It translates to CSAPSIKGTQYF.

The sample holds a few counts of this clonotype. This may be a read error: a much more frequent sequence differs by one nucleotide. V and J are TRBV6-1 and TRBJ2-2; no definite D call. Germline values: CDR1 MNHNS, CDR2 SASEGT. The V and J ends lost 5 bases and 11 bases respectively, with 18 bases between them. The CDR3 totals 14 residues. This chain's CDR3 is CASSPPPPLTELFF. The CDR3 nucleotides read TGTGCCAGCAGTCCGCCCCCGCCCCTCACCGAGCTGTTTTTT.

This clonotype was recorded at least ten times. The CDR3 loop is CASSLGAGAETQYF. The DNA of the CDR3 is TGTGCCAGCAGTTTGGGAGCTGGGGCGGAGACCCAGTACTTC. V is TRBV27 and J is TRBJ2-5, with D perhaps given as TRBD1 or TRBD2 (5 bases each). Deletions cut 3 bases from V and 5 bases from J, with 13 bases between. The CDR3 consists of 14 residues. The germline V gene encodes CDR1 MNHEY and CDR2 SMNVEV (reference sequence).

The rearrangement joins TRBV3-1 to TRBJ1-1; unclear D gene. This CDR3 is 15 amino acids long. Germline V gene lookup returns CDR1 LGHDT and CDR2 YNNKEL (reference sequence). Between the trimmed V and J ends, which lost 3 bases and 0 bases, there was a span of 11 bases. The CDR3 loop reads CASSHPERMNTEAFF. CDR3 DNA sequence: TGTGCCAGCAGCCACCCCGAAAGGATGAACACTGAAGCTTTCTTT.

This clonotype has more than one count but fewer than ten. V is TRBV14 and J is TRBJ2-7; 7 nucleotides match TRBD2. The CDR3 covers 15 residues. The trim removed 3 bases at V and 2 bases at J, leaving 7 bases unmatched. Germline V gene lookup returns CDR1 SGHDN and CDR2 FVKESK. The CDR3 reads CASSHPSGTAYEQYF. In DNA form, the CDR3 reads TGTGCCAGCAGCCACCCTAGCGGAACTGCCTACGAGCAGTACTTC.

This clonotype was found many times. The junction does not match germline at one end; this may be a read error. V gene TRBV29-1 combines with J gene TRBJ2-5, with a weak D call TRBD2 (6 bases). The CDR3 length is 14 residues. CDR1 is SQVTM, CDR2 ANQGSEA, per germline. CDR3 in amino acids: CSFEAEGSQETQYF. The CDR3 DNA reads TGCAGCTTTGAAGCGGAGGGTAGCCAAGAGACCCAGTACTTC.

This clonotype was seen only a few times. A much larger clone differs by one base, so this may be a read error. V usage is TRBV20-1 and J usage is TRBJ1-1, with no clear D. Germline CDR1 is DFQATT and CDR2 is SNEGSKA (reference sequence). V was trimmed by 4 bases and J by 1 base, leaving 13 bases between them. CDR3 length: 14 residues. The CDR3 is CSAMTSQTNTEAFF. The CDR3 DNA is TGCAGTGCTATGACCAGTCAAACGAACACTGAAGCTTTCTTT.